This entry is about one T cell receptor beta chain. The target antigen is unknown. Trimming removed 5 bases from V and 4 bases from J, with 20 bases in between. The germline CDR1 and CDR2 sequences are LNHDA and SQIVND (reference sequence). The CDR3 extends over 17 amino acids. The sample originates from a study of T cell responses to AZD1222 COVID-19 vaccine. Study observations and caveats: Regions 160-218 and 743-854 held dominance among vaccine-associated CD4 TCRs, which spanned spike. At baseline, seropositivity was found in only six AZD1222 recipients.

Pooling was applied to second doses at about 4 or about 12 weeks. Measured with immunoSEQ multiplex PCR; TCRdb has only the in-frame clones, and not every one. The data contain about 94,000 clones, 85% of them seen just once; the ten biggest clones take up around 5%. The V gene is TRBV19, the J gene TRBJ2-2, with D perhaps TRBD1 (6 bases). The sample consisted of peripheral blood, taken 28 days after the second AZD1222 dose. The TCR originated in an adult who received the AZD1222 COVID-19 vaccine. The DNA for the CDR3 is TGTGCCAGTAGTTTTTCCGCCACTGGACAGTTCACCGGGGAGCTGTTTTTT. This translates into CASSFSATGQFTGELFF.